This is a list of T cell receptor beta chains from one sample in a study of T cells after posttransplantation cyclophosphamide. Repertoires were generated with immunoSEQ multiplex PCR, while TCRdb's copy carries only in-frame clones and drops some. The sample lists about 4,500 clones; around 60% were seen once. Sample: memory CD8+ T cells sorted from blood. Receptors were obtained from a woman aged 60-70 years in good health, CMV-negative, and a related stem cell transplant donor. CDR3s include the opening cysteine and the closing phenylalanine or tryptophan. A D gene is named only where the DNA matches it firmly. Clone size is not always given. Where it is, it says once, few, many or a class for expanded clones.

v_gene,abundance,d_gene,j_gene,CDR3aa,CDR3nt
TRBV6-1,few,.,TRBJ1-5,CASSEAGGNQPQHF,TGTGCCAGCAGTGAAGCGGGGGGGAATCAGCCCCAGCATTTT
TRBV30,.,TRBD1,TRBJ2-3,CAWSATGGSADTQYF,TGTGCCTGGAGTGCAACAGGGGGAAGCGCCGATACGCAGTATTTT
TRBV7-2,.,.,TRBJ2-7,CASSLGSHEQYF,TGTGCCAGCAGCTTAGGGAGCCACGAGCAGTACTTC
TRBV27,.,.,TRBJ2-1,CASSLWGGREQFF,TGTGCCAGCAGTTTATGGGGAGGCCGCGAGCAGTTCTTC
TRBV11-2,.,TRBD2,TRBJ2-1,CASSLTSAYNEQFF,TGTGCCAGCAGCTTAACTAGCGCGTACAATGAGCAGTTCTTC
TRBV4-3,once,TRBD1,TRBJ2-7,CASSQGGQGAYEQYF,TGCGCCAGCAGCCAAGGGGGACAGGGAGCCTACGAGCAGTACTTC
TRBV29-1,.,.,TRBJ1-2,CSGGNGVFYGYTF,TGCAGCGGTGGAAACGGAGTATTCTATGGCTACACCTTC
TRBV27,.,.,TRBJ2-4,CASSLSTGMAKNIQYF,TGTGCCAGCAGTTTATCTACAGGGATGGCCAAAAACATTCAGTACTTC
TRBV19,.,TRBD2,TRBJ2-1,CASSMEGLAGVSNEQFF,TGTGCCAGTAGTATGGAGGGACTAGCGGGAGTTAGTAATGAGCAGTTCTTC
TRBV10-3,few,.,TRBJ1-1,CAISEGQPEAFF,TGTGCCATCAGTGAGGGACAGCCTGAAGCTTTCTTT
TRBV6-1,.,.,TRBJ1-5,CASRTGGQPQHF,TGTGCCAGCAGGACAGGAGGACAGCCCCAGCATTTT